The following is a T cell receptor beta chain sequence with its context. It has no known antigen specificity. Base-call qualities are not available, and no considerably larger clone is one nucleotide away. The data are from a study of blood T cell repertoires in COVID-19 (dated by TCRdb to the early 2020s). With respect to the entire study: Samples from collaborators originated in the United States, Italy and Spain and spanned both the acute and convalescent phases of COVID-19. The material from the prospective study consisted of cDNA or gDNA derived from T cells, B-cell-depleted T cells, or PBMCs. Deeply sampled blood TCRbeta repertoires from subjects exposed to, actively infected with, or recovered from COVID-19 were included in the dataset. The repertoires were made available in a free public database intended to serve as a resource for research on the immune response to SARS-CoV-2. The samples were drawn from the first 160 participants of the ongoing ImmuneRACE study and from roughly 1,300 subjects provided by 6 global collaborators. A de-identified subject ID, COVID-19 status, age in years and sex were almost always included in the sample metadata. HLA class I and class II types, where available, came from metadata supplied by the sample provider rather than from assay-based typing.

Collaborating institutions collected whole blood in K2EDTA tubes following their own protocols. For TCRbeta analysis, collaborators shipped samples in one of three forms: frozen whole blood, isolated PBMCs, or DNA extracted from either of those sample types. The immunoSEQ Assay, a bias-controlled multiplex PCR, was used to amplify TCRbeta CDR3 regions from genomic DNA. For the original study's pipeline: The number of nucleated cells in each sample was estimated from the amplification of reference gene primers within the assay. Sequence reads were collapsed and filtered to measure the absolute abundance of every unique TCRbeta CDR3 rearrangement. For each sample, productive Simpson clonality was calculated by taking the square root of Simpson's diversity index across productive rearrangements. TCRdb re-hosts the immuneACCESS table, in-frame sequences only. Its copies lack some clones; in the studies checked, an unresolved V gene accounts for under half of them, and the cause for the rest is not known. V and J calls and clone size follow that table, whereas D and trimming were derived from the DNA. Across this sample there are 100,000 to 150,000 clones, with more than 75% seen only once. About 1.5% of the sample is held by the ten biggest clonotypes.

Overall results and qualifications from the work: The quantity of clinical and demographic metadata differed by source and by participant and was supplied without curation.

Specimen: peripheral blood. This TCR was recovered from a human donor in a cohort sampled during active COVID-19.

Here the CDR3 is given as CASSEGVASSTQYF. The DNA sequence is given as TGTGCCAGCAGTGAAGGGGTCGCTAGCTCTACGCAGTATTTT. This sequence uses TRBV6-1 and TRBJ2-3; D gene: possibly TRBD2, on 5 matching bases. Between the V and J ends, shortened by 1 base and 8 bases respectively, the junction contains 13 bases. Sequences MNHNS (CDR1) and SASEGT (CDR2) are obtained from the germline V gene. Including the terminal cysteine and phenylalanine, the CDR3 comprises 14 residues. The only DNA kept is the CDR3, 42 bases in frame from the first base.